Sequencing of this TCR beta chain was carried out in a study of blood T cell repertoires in COVID-19 (dated by TCRdb to about 2020). Describing the broader study: Samples covering the acute and convalescent phases of COVID-19 were provided by collaborators in the United States, Italy and Spain. The material from the prospective study consisted of cDNA or gDNA derived from T cells, B-cell-depleted T cells, or PBMCs. Subjects who had been exposed to COVID-19, were actively infected with it, or had recovered from it provided the deeply sampled blood TCRbeta repertoires that made up the dataset. The repertoires were made available in a free public database intended to serve as a resource for research on the immune response to SARS-CoV-2. The samples were drawn from the first 160 participants of the ongoing ImmuneRACE study and from 1,254 subjects provided by 6 global collaborators. Sample metadata almost always included a de-identified subject ID, COVID-19 status, age in years and sex. Where available, HLA class I and class II types were taken from metadata supplied by the sample provider and were not determined by assay-based typing.

Per the germline V gene, SQVTM is the CDR1 and ANQGSEA is the CDR2. Including cysteine and phenylalanine, the CDR3 has 12 amino acids. Only the CDR3 DNA is retained, 36 bases long and in frame from the first base. Relative to germline, V is 7 bases shorter and J is 2 bases shorter, with 12 bases between their ends. Comments on this clone: What this receptor recognizes is not known. No quality values exist for individual bases; no much larger clone is one base distant.

The immunoSEQ Assay, a bias-controlled multiplex PCR, was used to amplify TCRbeta CDR3 regions from genomic DNA. The authors' analysis ran thus. The number of nucleated cells in each sample was estimated by amplification of reference gene primers within the assay. Sequence reads were collapsed and filtered to measure the absolute abundance of every unique TCRbeta CDR3 rearrangement. For each sample, productive Simpson clonality was calculated by taking the square root of Simpson's diversity index across productive rearrangements. TCRdb's version of the immuneACCESS table is confined to in-frame rearrangements and falls short of the full clone set. An unresolved V gene accounts for under half of the shortfall where checked; the remainder is of unknown origin. Clone size and the V and J calls come from that table; the DNA yielded D and trimming. Here the sample has some 230,000 clones; around 80% occur a single time. Together, the top ten hold around 5.5% of the sample.

Broad study findings and their caveats: Clinical and demographic metadata were provided uncurated, with the amount varying by source and participant.

Another Seattle source contributed samples from volunteer blood donors who had recovered from COVID-19. The collaborating institutions used their own protocols to collect whole blood in K2EDTA tubes. For TCRbeta analysis, collaborator samples were shipped as frozen whole blood, as isolated PBMCs, or as DNA extracted from either sample type. This clonotype was sampled from a woman aged 60-70 years who had recovered from COVID-19. The V and J segments used are TRBV29-1 and TRBJ2-7, with TRBD1 as a weak D call on 6 bases. Sequenced material: peripheral blood. The CDR3 in this case is CSGGAGAYEQYF. The DNA sequence is given as TGCAGCGGTGGGGCAGGGGCCTACGAGCAGTACTTC.